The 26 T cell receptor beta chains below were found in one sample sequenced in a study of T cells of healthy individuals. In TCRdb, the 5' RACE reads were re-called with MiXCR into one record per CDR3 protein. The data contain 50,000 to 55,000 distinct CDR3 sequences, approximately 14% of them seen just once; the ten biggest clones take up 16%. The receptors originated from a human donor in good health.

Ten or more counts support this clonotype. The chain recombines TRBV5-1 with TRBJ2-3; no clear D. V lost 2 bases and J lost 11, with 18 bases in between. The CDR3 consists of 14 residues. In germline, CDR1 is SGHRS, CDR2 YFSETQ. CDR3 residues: CASSFWSDSGLQYF. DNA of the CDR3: TGCGCCAGCAGCTTCTGGTCGGATTCGGGCTTGCAGTATTTT.

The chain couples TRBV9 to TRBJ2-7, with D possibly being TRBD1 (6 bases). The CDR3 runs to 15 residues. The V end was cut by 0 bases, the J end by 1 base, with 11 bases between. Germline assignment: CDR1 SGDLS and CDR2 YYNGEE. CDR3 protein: CASSVEGTTSYEQYF. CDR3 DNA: TGTGCCAGCAGCGTAGAGGGGACAACATCCTACGAGCAGTACTTC.

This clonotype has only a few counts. CDR3 DNA sequence: TGTGCCAGCAGCCAAGAATTGGATTCACCCCTCCACTTT. This codes for CASSQELDSPLHF. The rearrangement joins TRBV14 to TRBJ1-6, with D unresolved. CDR1 SGHDN and CDR2 FVKESK come from the germline V gene. The CDR3 has 13 residues. Trimming cost V 0 bases and J 8 bases, with 5 bases left between them.

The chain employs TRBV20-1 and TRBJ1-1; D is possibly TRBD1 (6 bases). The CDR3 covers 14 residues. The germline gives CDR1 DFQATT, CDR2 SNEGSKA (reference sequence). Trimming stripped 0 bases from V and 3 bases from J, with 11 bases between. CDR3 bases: TGCAGTGCTAGAGATCCCAGGGGCCACACTGAAGCTTTCTTT. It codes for CSARDPRGHTEAFF.

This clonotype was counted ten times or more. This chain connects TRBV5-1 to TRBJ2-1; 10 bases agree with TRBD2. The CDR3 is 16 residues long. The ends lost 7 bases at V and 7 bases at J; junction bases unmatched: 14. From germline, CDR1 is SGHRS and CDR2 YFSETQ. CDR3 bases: TGCGCCAGCGGGAAGATTGGTAGTAGCGGGAGGAATGAGCAGTTCTTC. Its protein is CASGKIGSSGRNEQFF.

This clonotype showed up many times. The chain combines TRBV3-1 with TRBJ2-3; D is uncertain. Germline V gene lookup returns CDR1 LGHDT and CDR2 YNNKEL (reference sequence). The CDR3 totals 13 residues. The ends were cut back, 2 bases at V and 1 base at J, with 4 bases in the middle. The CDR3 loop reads CASSQTGTDTQYF. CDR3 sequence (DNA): TGTGCCAGCAGCCAAACGGGCACAGATACGCAGTATTTT.

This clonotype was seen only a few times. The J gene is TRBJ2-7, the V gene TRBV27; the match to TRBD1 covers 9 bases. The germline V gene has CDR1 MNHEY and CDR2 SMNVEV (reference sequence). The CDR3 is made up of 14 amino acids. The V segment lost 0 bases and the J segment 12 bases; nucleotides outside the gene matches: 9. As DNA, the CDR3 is TGTGCCAGCAGTTTATCGGTTGGACAGGGGCTCGCGTACTTC. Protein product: CASSLSVGQGLAYF.

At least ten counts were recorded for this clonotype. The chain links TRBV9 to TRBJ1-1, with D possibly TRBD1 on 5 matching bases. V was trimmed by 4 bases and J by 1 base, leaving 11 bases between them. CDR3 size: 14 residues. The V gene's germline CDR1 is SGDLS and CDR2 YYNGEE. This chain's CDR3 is CASSPSDRNTEAFF. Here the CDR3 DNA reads TGTGCCAGCAGCCCCTCCGACAGGAACACTGAAGCTTTCTTT.

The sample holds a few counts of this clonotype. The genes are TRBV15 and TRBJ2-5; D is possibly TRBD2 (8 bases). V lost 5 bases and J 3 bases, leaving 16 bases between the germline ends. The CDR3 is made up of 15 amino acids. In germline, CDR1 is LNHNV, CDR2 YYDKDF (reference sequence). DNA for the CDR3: TGTGCCACCAGCCCGGGGGGGCAGGGGGAAGAGACCCAGTACTTC. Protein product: CATSPGGQGEETQYF.

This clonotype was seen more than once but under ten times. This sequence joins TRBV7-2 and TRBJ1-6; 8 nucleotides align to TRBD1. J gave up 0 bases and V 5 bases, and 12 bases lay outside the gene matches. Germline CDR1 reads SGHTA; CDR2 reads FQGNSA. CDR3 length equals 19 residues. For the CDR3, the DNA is TGTGCCAGCAGCCAATTTCCAGGGGGCGCGAGCTCCTATAATTCACCCCTCCACTTT. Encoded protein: CASSQFPGGASSYNSPLHF.

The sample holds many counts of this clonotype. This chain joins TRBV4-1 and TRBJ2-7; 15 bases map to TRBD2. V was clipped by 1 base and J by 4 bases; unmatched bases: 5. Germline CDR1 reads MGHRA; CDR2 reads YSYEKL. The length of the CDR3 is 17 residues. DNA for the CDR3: TGCGCCAGCAGCCAAGTGGGACTAGCGGGAGGAGCTTACGAGCAGTACTTC. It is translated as CASSQVGLAGGAYEQYF.

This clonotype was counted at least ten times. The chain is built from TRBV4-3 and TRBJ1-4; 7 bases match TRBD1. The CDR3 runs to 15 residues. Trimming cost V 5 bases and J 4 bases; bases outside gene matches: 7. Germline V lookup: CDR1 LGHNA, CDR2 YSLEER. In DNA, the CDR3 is TGCGCCAGCAGCGGATCGACAGGGATTAATGAAAAACTGTTTTTT. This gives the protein CASSGSTGINEKLFF.

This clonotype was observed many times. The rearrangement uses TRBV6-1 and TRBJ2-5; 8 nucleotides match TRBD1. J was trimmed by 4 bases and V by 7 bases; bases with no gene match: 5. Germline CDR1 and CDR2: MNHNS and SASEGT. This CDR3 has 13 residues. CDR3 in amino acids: CASTQGAGETQYF. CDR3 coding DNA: TGTGCCAGCACTCAGGGGGCGGGAGAGACCCAGTACTTC.

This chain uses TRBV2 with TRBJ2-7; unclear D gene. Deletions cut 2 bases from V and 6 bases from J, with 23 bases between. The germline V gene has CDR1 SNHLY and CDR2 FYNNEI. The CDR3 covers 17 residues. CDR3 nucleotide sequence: TGTGCCAGCAGTGAAAGGACGTTTACCCGTAGAATGGTCGAGCAGTACTTC. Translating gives CASSERTFTRRMVEQYF.

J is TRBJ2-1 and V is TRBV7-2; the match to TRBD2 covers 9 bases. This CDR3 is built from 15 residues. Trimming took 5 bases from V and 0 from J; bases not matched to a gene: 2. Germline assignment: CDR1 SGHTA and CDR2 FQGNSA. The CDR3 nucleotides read TGTGCCAGCAGCCTTAGCGGGAGCTCCTACAATGAGCAGTTCTTC. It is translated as CASSLSGSSYNEQFF. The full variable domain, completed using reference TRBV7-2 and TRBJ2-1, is GAGVSQSPSNKVTEKGKDVELRCDPISGHTALYWYRQSLGQGLEFLIYFQGNSAPDKSGLPSDRFSAERTGGSVSTLTIQRTQQEDSAVYLCASSLSGSSYNEQFFGPGTRLTVL.

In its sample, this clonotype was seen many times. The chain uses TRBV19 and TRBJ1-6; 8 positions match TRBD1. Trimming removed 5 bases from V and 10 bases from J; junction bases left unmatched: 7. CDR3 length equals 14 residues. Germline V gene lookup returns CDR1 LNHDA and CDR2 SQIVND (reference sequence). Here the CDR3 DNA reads TGTGCCAGTAGTTCGACAGGGGTCTACTCACCCCTCCACTTT. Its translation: CASSSTGVYSPLHF.

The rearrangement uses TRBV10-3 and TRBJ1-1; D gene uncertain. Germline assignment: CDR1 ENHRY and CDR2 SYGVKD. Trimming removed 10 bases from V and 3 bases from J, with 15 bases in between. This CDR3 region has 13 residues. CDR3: CATRREGDTEAFF. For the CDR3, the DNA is TGTGCCACCCGCCGCGAGGGCGACACTGAAGCTTTCTTT.

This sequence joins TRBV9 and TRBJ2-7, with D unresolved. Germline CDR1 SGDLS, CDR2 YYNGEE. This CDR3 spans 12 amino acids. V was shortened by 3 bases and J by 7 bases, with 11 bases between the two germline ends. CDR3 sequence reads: CASSARSGEQYF. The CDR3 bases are TGTGCCAGCAGCGCCCGGTCCGGGGAGCAGTACTTC.

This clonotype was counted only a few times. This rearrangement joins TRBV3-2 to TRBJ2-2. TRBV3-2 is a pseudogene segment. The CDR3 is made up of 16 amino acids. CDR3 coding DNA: TGTGCCAGCAGCCGCCGGATGGATAATGACACCGGGGAGCTGTTTTTT. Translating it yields CASSRRMDNDTGELFF.

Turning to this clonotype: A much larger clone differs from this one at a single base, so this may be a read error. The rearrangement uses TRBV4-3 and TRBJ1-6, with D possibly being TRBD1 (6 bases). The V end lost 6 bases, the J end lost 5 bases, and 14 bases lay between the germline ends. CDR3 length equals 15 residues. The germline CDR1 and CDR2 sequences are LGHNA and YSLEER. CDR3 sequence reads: CASRQMGHHNSPLHF. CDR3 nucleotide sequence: TGCGCCAGCAGACAGATGGGACACCATAATTCACCCCTCCACTTT.

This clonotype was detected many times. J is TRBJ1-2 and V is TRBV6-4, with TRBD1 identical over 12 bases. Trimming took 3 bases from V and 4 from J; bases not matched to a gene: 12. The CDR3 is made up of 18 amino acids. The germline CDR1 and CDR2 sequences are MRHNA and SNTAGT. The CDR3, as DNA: TGTGCCAGCAGTGATTACGGGACAGGGGGCGCGGAAAGCTATGGCTACACCTTC. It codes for CASSDYGTGGAESYGYTF.

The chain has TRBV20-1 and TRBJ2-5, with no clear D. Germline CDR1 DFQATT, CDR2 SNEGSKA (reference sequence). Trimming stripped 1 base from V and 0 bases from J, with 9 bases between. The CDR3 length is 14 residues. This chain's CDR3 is CSARVPRYQETQYF. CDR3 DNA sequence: TGCAGTGCTAGAGTCCCCAGGTACCAAGAGACCCAGTACTTC.

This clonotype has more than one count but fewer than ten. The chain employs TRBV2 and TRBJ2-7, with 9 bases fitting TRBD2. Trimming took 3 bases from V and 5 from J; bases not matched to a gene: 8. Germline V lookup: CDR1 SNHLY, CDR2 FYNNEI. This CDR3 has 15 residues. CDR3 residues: CASSDVAGVKNEQYF. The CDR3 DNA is TGTGCCAGCAGTGATGTAGCGGGAGTAAAGAACGAGCAGTACTTC.

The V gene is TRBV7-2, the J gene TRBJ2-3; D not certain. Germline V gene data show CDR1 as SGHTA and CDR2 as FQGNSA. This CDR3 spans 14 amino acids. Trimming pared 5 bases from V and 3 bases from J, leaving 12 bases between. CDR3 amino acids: CASSISWVTDTQYF. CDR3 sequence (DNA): TGTGCCAGCAGCATCTCATGGGTTACAGATACGCAGTATTTT.

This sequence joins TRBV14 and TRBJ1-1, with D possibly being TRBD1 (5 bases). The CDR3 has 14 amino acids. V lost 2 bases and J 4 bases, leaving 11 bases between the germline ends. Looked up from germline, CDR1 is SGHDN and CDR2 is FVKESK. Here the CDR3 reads CASSQSQGVTEAFF. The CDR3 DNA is TGTGCCAGCAGCCAATCTCAGGGTGTCACTGAAGCTTTCTTT.

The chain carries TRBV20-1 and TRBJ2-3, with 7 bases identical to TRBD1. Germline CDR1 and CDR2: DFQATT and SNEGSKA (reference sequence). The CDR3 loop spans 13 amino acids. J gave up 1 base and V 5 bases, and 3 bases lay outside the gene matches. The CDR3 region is CSARGQGTDTQYF. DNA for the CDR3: TGCAGTGCTCGAGGACAGGGCACAGATACGCAGTATTTT.